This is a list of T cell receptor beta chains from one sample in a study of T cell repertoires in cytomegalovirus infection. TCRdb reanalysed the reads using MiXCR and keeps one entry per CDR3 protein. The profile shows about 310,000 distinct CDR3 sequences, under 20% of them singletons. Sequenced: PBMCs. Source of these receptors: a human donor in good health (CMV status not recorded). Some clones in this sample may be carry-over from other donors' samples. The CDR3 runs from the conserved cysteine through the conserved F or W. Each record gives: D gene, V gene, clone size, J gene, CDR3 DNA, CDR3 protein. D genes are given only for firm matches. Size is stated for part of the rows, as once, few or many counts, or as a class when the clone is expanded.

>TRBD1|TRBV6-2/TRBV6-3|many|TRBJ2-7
TGTGCCAGCAGTCGACAGGGGAACGAGCAGTACTTC
CASSRQGNEQYF
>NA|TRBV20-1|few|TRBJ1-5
TGCAGTGCTACCGGGCAGGGGAATCAGCCCCAGCATTTT
CSATGQGNQPQHF
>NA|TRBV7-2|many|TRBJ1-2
TGTGCCAGCAGCCTAACAGACGGGGGTGGCTACACCTTC
CASSLTDGGGYTF
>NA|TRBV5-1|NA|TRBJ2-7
TGCGCCAGCAGCTTGCGGCAGGACTCCTACGAGCAGTACTTC
CASSLRQDSYEQYF
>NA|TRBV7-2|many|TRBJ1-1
TGTGCCAGCAGCTTATACCGGGAGTACACTGAAGCTTTCTTT
CASSLYREYTEAFF
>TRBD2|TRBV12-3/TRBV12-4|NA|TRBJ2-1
TGTGCCAGCACCCTAGCGGGGGCCCGTTACAATGAGCAGTTCTTC
CASTLAGARYNEQFF
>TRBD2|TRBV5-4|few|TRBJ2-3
TGTGCCAGCAGCCCTCCTCCAGGGGCGGGGGGCTACTCAGATACGCAGTATTTT
CASSPPPGAGGYSDTQYF
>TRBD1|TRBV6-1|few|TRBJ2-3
TGTGCCAGCAGTAGGACCGGGACAGGGGGCGTAAGAACGCAGTATTTT
CASSRTGTGGVRTQYF
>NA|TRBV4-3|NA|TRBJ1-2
TGCGCCAGCAGCCAAGATGGGCCGTGGGGAGGCTACACCTTC
CASSQDGPWGGYTF
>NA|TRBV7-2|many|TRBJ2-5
TGTGCCAGCAGCTTGCAAAATTCGGGGGAGACCCAGTACTTC
CASSLQNSGETQYF
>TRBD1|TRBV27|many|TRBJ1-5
TGTGCCAGCAGCCGACAGGGCGGGAATCAGCCCCAGCATTTT
CASSRQGGNQPQHF
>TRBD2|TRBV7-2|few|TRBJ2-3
TGTGCCAGCAGCAGGAGGGTTCGGCTAGCGGGGACGGGGACAGATACGCAGTATTTT
CASSRRVRLAGTGTDTQYF
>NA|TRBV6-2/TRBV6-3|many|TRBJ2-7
TGTGCCAGCAGTTACGCGGGGGCCCCCTACGAGCAGTACTTC
CASSYAGAPYEQYF
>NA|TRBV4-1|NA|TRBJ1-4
TGCGCCAGCAGCCAAGGATGGGGCATGGGCCAGGAAAAACTGTTTTTT
CASSQGWGMGQEKLFF
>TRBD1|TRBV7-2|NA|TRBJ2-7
TGTGCCAGCAGCCCTCAAGGGACAGGGAAGAACGAGCAGTACTTC
CASSPQGTGKNEQYF
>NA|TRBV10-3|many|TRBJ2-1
TGTGCCATCAGTGACCCGACGGTGGGAAGCTCCTACAATGAGCAGTTCTTC
CAISDPTVGSSYNEQFF
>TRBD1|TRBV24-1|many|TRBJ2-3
TGTGCCACCAGTGATTTCCCGGGACAGGGTGAAGCCCCAGATACGCAGTATTTT
CATSDFPGQGEAPDTQYF
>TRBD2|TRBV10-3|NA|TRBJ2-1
TGTGCCATCGCGGGAGGGGGCGGGTGGAGCTCCTACAATGAGCAGTTCTTC
CAIAGGGGWSSYNEQFF
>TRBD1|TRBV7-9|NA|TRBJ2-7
TGTGCCAGCAGCTTAACCCCAGCAGGGGGCTCCTACGAGCAGTACTTC
CASSLTPAGGSYEQYF
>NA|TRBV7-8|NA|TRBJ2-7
TGTGCCAGCAGCTTACCGCGATCCCCGGACAGTACGATTAGCTCCTACGAGCAGTACTTC
CASSLPRSPDSTISSYEQYF
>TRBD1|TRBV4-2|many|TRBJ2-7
TGTGCCAGCAGCCAAGGCCGTGACAGGGTCAGCAACGAGCAGTACTTC
CASSQGRDRVSNEQYF
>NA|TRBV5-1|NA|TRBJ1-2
TGCGCCAGCAGACCAGAGACAGCCTATCTAAGCTATGGCTACACCTTC
CASRPETAYLSYGYTF
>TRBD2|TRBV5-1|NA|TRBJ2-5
TGCGCCAGCAGCTTGGGGGAGAGCGGGGCCCAAGAGACCCAGTACTTC
CASSLGESGAQETQYF
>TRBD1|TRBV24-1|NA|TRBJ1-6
TGTGCCACCAGTGACCGGGGGACAGTGGAAAATTCACCCCTCCACTTT
CATSDRGTVENSPLHF
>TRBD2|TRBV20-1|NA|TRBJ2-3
TGCAGTGCTAGAAATGTCCGGGGGGTCACAGATACGCAGTATTTT
CSARNVRGVTDTQYF
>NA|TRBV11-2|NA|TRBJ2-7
TGTGCCAGCAGCTTAGTGTTCCGGGCCCAAGGAGCCTACGAGCAGTACTTC
CASSLVFRAQGAYEQYF
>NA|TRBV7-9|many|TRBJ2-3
TGTGCCAGCAGCCCCGAGGATTTCGCAGATACGCAGTATTTT
CASSPEDFADTQYF
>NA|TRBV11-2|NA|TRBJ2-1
TGTGCCAGCAGCTTAGATCTAGGGAGGGGGTGGAATGAGCAGTTCTTC
CASSLDLGRGWNEQFF
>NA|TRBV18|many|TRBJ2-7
TGTGCCAGCTCATCCGAGTCCGGGGGCCACGAGCAGTACTTC
CASSSESGGHEQYF
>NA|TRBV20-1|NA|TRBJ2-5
TGCAGTGCTCAACAGGACGGGGAGACCCAGTACTTC
CSAQQDGETQYF
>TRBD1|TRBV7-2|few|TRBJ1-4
TGTGCCAGCAGCTCGACAGGGGGCTATTATGAAAAACTGTTTTTT
CASSSTGGYYEKLFF
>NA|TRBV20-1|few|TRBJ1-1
TGCAGTGCTGCCCGGGGACAAACTGAAGCTTTCTTT
CSAARGQTEAFF
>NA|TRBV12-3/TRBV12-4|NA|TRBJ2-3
TGTGCCAGCAGTTTAGGGGGGGACAGAATTACAGATACGCAGTATTTT
CASSLGGDRITDTQYF
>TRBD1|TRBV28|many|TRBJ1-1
TGTGCCAGCAGTCTCGGGACAGGGGGCACTGAAGCTTTCTTT
CASSLGTGGTEAFF
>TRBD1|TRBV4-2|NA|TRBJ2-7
TGTGCCAGCAGCCAAGACACAGGGGGCTCGGTGGTCTACGAGCAGTACTTC
CASSQDTGGSVVYEQYF
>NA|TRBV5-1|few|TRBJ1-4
TGCGCCAGCAGCTTGACAGGGTCTGGTGAAAAACTGTTTTTT
CASSLTGSGEKLFF
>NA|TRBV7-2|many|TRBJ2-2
TGTGCCAGCAGCTTAGCGGCCAGTCTGAGCACCGGGGAGCTGTTTTTT
CASSLAASLSTGELFF
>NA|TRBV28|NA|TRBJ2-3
TGTGCCAGCAAGTCAGGGCAACTTAGTCTGGCAGATACGCAGTATTTT
CASKSGQLSLADTQYF
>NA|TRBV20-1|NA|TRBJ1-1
TGCAGTGCTAGTTACAGGTATGAAGCTTTCTTT
CSASYRYEAFF
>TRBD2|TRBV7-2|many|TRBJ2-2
TGTGCCAGCAGCTTAATGGGACTAGCGGGGGGGCGAAGCACCGGGGAGCTGTTTTTT
CASSLMGLAGGRSTGELFF
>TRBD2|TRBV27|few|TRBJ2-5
TGTGCCAGCAGTTTGGGCGGGGGAGCGGAGACCCAGTACTTC
CASSLGGGAETQYF
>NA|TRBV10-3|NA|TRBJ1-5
TGTGCCATCAGTGAGTCCACAGGAACTGATCAGCCCCAGCATTTT
CAISESTGTDQPQHF
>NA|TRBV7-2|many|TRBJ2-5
TGTGCCAGCAGGGCAGGGCAGGGGGAGACCCAGTACTTC
CASRAGQGETQYF
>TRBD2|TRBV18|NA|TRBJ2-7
TGTGCCAGCTCAAGGGCTAGCGGGGTTCCATCCTACGAGCAGTACTTC
CASSRASGVPSYEQYF
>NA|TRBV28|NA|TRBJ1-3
TGTGCCAGCACCCTAGGGGGTCGCTCTGGAAACACCATATATTTT
CASTLGGRSGNTIYF
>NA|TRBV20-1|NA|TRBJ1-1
TGCAGTGCTAGAGATCTAATACGGACGAACACTGAAGCTTTCTTT
CSARDLIRTNTEAFF
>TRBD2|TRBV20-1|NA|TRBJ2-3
TGCAGTGCCCCGCTAGCGGGGAACACAGATACGCAGTATTTT
CSAPLAGNTDTQYF